This record looks at one T cell receptor (beta chain) sequence and its context. No antigen is known for it. Amplification used 60 Vbeta primers and 13 Jbeta primers. Profiled with immunoSEQ multiplex PCR; TCRdb holds only in-frame clones, not every one. The repertoire holds around 170,000 clones, with over 60% as singletons. The CDR3 sequence is 15 residues long. V was pared by 1 base and J by 10 bases, with 10 bases of the junction left unmatched. Germline V gene data show CDR1 as SGHNT and CDR2 as YYREEE (reference sequence). The data stem from a study of cytomegalovirus exposure and HLA in healthy donors. Study background: Across more than 350 genotyped donors, 81% landed in the Caucasian-associated ancestry cluster. Notes on the study in general: Reported findings show TCR beta sequences accurately forecast HLA-A and HLA-B alleles in most subjects.

The V call is TRBV5-4, the J call TRBJ2-1, with 8 bases identical to TRBD2. The sample was PBMCs. This receptor was obtained from a man aged 18 to 29 in good health and CMV-seronegative. The CDR3 here is CASSLWRGVTGEQFF. The CDR3 DNA follows: TGTGCCAGCAGCTTGTGGCGGGGGGTGACGGGCGAGCAGTTCTTC.